At least ten counts were recorded for the clone carrying this T cell receptor (beta chain). Its antigen is undetermined. Researchers took RNA transcripts and amplified the TCR beta CDR3 regions from them. During a first-round RT-PCR of the TCR CDR3, the HTBI primer set was used. TCRdb reanalysed the multiplex PCR reads using MiXCR and keeps one entry per CDR3 protein. The repertoire holds roughly 380,000 distinct CDR3 sequences, roughly an eighth seen once, with less than 6.5% in the top ten. Uncontrolled infection, other autoimmune disease, pregnancy or lactation barred patients from enrollment. The CDR3 length is 19 residues. CDR1 and CDR2 (germline): PRHDT, FYEKMQ (reference sequence). Trimming removed 5 bases from V and 3 bases from J; junction bases left unmatched: 20. This sample was taken from a study of T cells in Graves' hyperthyroidism and ophthalmopathy. Study results and limitations: Ophthalmopathy was identified by the model a median about seven months ahead of onset.

Sample: blood. V is TRBV13 and J is TRBJ1-1; 8 nucleotides match TRBD1. This receptor was obtained from a woman aged 18-30 years with Graves' hyperthyroidism. CDR3 amino acids: CASSHLGTFMDRADTEAFF. In DNA, the CDR3 is TGTGCCAGCAGCCACCTTGGAACCTTCATGGACAGGGCCGACACTGAAGCTTTCTTT.